There are a few counts of the clone carrying this TCR beta chain. Its target is not known. The ends lost 5 bases at V and 4 bases at J; junction bases unmatched: 7. Germline lookup yields CDR1 MNHEY and CDR2 SVGEGT. There are 15 residues in the CDR3. These data are taken from a study of T-cell reconstitution after alpha-beta-depleted transplantation in children. Study-level findings and limits: As was reported, about two months after transplant, alpha-beta T cells came from several hundred expanded graft clones. Some patients owed their high day-60 TCRbeta diversity to surviving recipient T cells and thymic progenitors. A year post-transplant, T-cell counts and diversity derived mostly from newly produced T cells.

Molecular barcoding with unique molecular identifiers was used for the TCRbeta library. TCRdb fed the PCR reads into MiXCR, producing one record per CDR3 protein. The table shows a few hundred thousand distinct CDR3 sequences, with roughly 8.2% occurring only once. The sample here was peripheral blood, taken 360 days after TCRalphabeta/CD19-depleted stem cell transplant. The rearrangement uses TRBV6-2 or TRBV6-3 and TRBJ2-2; 7 bases fit TRBD1. The TCR was taken from a female patient aged 2-9 years who had a stem cell transplant for Fanconi anemia, so the T cells may come from the graft donor. The CDR3 DNA reads as TGTGCCAGCAGTACGGGACAGTTTTTCACCGGGGAGCTGTTTTTT. Translating it yields CASSTGQFFTGELFF.